The rows below give T cell receptor beta chains drawn from one sample of a study of human T cells and chemical hapten exposure. One entry per CDR3 protein results from TCRdb running MiXCR on the RACE reads. The data contain a few hundred thousand distinct CDR3 sequences, over 8% of them seen just once; the ten biggest clones take up about 2.5%. The sample was whole blood, taken in connection with sensitization to the hapten diphenylcyclopropenone (DPC). All receptors derive from a woman in her thirties or forties with alopecia areata. Some clones in this sample may be carry-over from other donors' samples. The CDR3 runs from the conserved cysteine through the conserved F or W. The order of the fields is CDR3 DNA, CDR3 protein, V gene, clone size, J gene, D gene. The D gene is left open where the match is weak. Only part of the rows carry a size: once, few, many, or a class if the clone is expanded.

TGCGCCAGCAGCCACGCAAACTCTGGGGCCAACGTCCTGACTTTC | CASSHANSGANVLTF | TRBV4-1 | many | TRBJ2-6 | .
TGTGCCATCAGTGAACACGGGACTAGCGGGAACACCGGGGAGCTGTTTTTT | CAISEHGTSGNTGELFF | TRBV10-3 | few | TRBJ2-2 | TRBD2
TGTGCCAGCAAGACGACAGGGACGACCTACGAGCAGTACTTC | CASKTTGTTYEQYF | TRBV28 | few | TRBJ2-7 | TRBD1
TGTGCCAGCAGCTATAGACACACAGATACGCAGTATTTT | CASSYRHTDTQYF | TRBV11-3 | few | TRBJ2-3 | .
TGTGCCAGCAGCTCAACCCTTTCCGGGGACATTCAGTACTTC | CASSSTLSGDIQYF | TRBV6-5 | . | TRBJ2-4 | .
TGTGCCAGCAGCGCTACCGGCTCTTCTAATGAAAAACTGTTTTTT | CASSATGSSNEKLFF | TRBV12-3/TRBV12-4 | . | TRBJ1-4 | .
TGCAGTGCTAGAGATCTACTGACTAGCGGGGGTCAACCTGTGGACTACGAGCAGTACTTT | CSARDLLTSGGQPVDYEQYF | TRBV20-1 | . | TRBJ2-7 | TRBD2
TGTGCCAGCAGTTACTCGTCAGTAACCTACGAGCAGTACTTC | CASSYSSVTYEQYF | TRBV6-2/TRBV6-3 | . | TRBJ2-7 | .
TGTGCCAGCAGTTACTGGTCCGAACAAGAGACCCAGTACTTC | CASSYWSEQETQYF | TRBV6-2/TRBV6-3 | few | TRBJ2-5 | .
TGTGCCAGCAGGGAAAGCCCTACGGGCAATCAGCCCCAGCATTTT | CASRESPTGNQPQHF | TRBV6-2/TRBV6-3 | few | TRBJ1-5 | .
TGCGCCAGCAGCCAAGAAGAGGGGGGGAGCAATCAGCCCCAGCATTTT | CASSQEEGGSNQPQHF | TRBV4-1 | . | TRBJ1-5 | .
TGTGCCAGCAGTTTTTACCCGCCTTCAGCGGGAGGCCCCCCCTACGAGCAGTACTTC | CASSFYPPSAGGPPYEQYF | TRBV12-3/TRBV12-4 | few | TRBJ2-7 | TRBD2
TGCGCCAGCAGCCAGGCCGACATGGGAATAAGGACCTACAATGAGCAGTTCTTC | CASSQADMGIRTYNEQFF | TRBV4-1 | . | TRBJ2-1 | .
TGTGCCAGCAGTCCCAGCGGGAGGGTCGCCTACGAGCAGTACTTC | CASSPSGRVAYEQYF | TRBV27 | . | TRBJ2-7 | TRBD2
TGCAGCGCCTTAACAGGGGGCCCCAACGAGCAGTACTTC | CSALTGGPNEQYF | TRBV29-1 | many | TRBJ2-7 | TRBD1
TGCAGTGCTAGGGGCGGGGCGCGGGGCACTGAAGCTTTCTTT | CSARGGARGTEAFF | TRBV20-1 | . | TRBJ1-1 | .
TGTGCCAGCAGCGGGGGGAGGAGAACCAGGAATGAGCAGTTCTTC | CASSGGRRTRNEQFF | TRBV6-5 | . | TRBJ2-1 | TRBD2
TGTGCCAGCAGACTCTATACAGGGGAGAGATCACCCCTCCACTTT | CASRLYTGERSPLHF | TRBV28 | . | TRBJ1-6 | TRBD1
TGTGCCAGCAACCGACTAGCGGGAGGCCAGACCCAGTACTTC | CASNRLAGGQTQYF | TRBV6-2/TRBV6-3 | . | TRBJ2-5 | TRBD2
TGTGCCAGCAGCCAGCTTTCAAGGGGGCTCACTGAAGCTTTCTTT | CASSQLSRGLTEAFF | TRBV3-1 | few | TRBJ1-1 | TRBD1
TGCGCCAGCAGCCTGACATCGAGCTCTGGAAACACCATATATTTT | CASSLTSSSGNTIYF | TRBV5-1 | . | TRBJ1-3 | .
TGTGCCAGCAGTTTATTCGGACAGGTCTACGAGCAGTACTTC | CASSLFGQVYEQYF | TRBV27 | many | TRBJ2-7 | TRBD1
TGTGCCAGCAGTGCCCCGGGTTACTCTGAAGCTTTCTTT | CASSAPGYSEAFF | TRBV25-1 | few | TRBJ1-1 | .
TGTGCCACCAGTGATTTGGGCTCCAACTATGGCTACACCTTC | CATSDLGSNYGYTF | TRBV24-1 | many | TRBJ1-2 | .
TGTGCCAGCGAGCCGTACCTCAGCAATCAGCCCCAGCATTTT | CASEPYLSNQPQHF | TRBV6-2/TRBV6-3 | many | TRBJ1-5 | .
TGCAGTGCTAGACTCTCTGGAAACACCATATATTTT | CSARLSGNTIYF | TRBV20-1 | few | TRBJ1-3 | .
TGTGCCACCGAGGGACAGGAGCAATCAGCCCAGCATTTT | CATEGQEQSAQHF | TRBV24-1 | . | TRBJ1-5 | TRBD1
TGTGCCAGCAGCTTAGGAGAGGGCACTGAAGCTTTCTTT | CASSLGEGTEAFF | TRBV7-9 | few | TRBJ1-1 | .
TGTGCCAGCAGCAGAGGCACTAGCGCTCCCCCTGGGCAGTACTTC | CASSRGTSAPPGQYF | TRBV9 | . | TRBJ2-7 | TRBD2
TGCAGTGCTATCATCGGGACTAGTTCTTCCTACGAGCAGTACTTC | CSAIIGTSSSYEQYF | TRBV20-1 | few | TRBJ2-7 | TRBD2
TGTGCCAGCAGTGAACTCGCTCAGGGGGCCGGAAAACTGTTTTTT | CASSELAQGAGKLFF | TRBV6-1 | few | TRBJ1-4 | TRBD1
TGCGCCAGCAGCCAAGGGGCGGGGGTTTACAATGAGCAGTTCTTC | CASSQGAGVYNEQFF | TRBV4-1 | many | TRBJ2-1 | TRBD2
TGTGCTTCTGTTGGAGGCGTGAACACCGGGGAGCTGTTTTTT | CASVGGVNTGELFF | TRBV7-2 | many | TRBJ2-2 | .
TGCAGTGCTAGAGTGCCAGCGGGATCTCGAGAGCAGTACTTC | CSARVPAGSREQYF | TRBV20-1 | few | TRBJ2-7 | TRBD2
TGCGCCAGCAGCTGGAGCAGCGGATATCGAGACTACGAGCAGTACTTC | CASSWSSGYRDYEQYF | TRBV5-1 | . | TRBJ2-7 | .
TGTGCCAGCAGCCAAGATCAATTGGTAGAGAATCAGCCCCAGCATTTT | CASSQDQLVENQPQHF | TRBV3-1 | . | TRBJ1-5 | .
TGCGCCAGCAGCTTGAGCCTGCTCCGGGATACGCAGTATTTT | CASSLSLLRDTQYF | TRBV5-1 | . | TRBJ2-3 | .
TGCAGCGTTTCACCTTCCGGGGGGCGCAATGAGCAGTTCTTC | CSVSPSGGRNEQFF | TRBV29-1 | . | TRBJ2-1 | .
TGTGCCAGCATGCAGGGGGTCGCGAACACTGAAGCTTTCTTT | CASMQGVANTEAFF | TRBV5-5 | . | TRBJ1-1 | TRBD1
TGTGCCAGCAGCCCACAACAGGGGGCCGGAAACACCATATATTTT | CASSPQQGAGNTIYF | TRBV7-2 | . | TRBJ1-3 | TRBD1
TGTGCCAGCAGCTTCCGAGTATCCAAAAACATTCAGTACTTC | CASSFRVSKNIQYF | TRBV7-2 | many | TRBJ2-4 | .
TGTGCCAGCAGTTTACCAAGAACTTTCTTT | CASSLPRTFF | TRBV27 | few | TRBJ1-1 | .